This TCR beta chain stems from a study of siplizumab effects on memory and regulatory T cells. Whole-study results and caveats: Roughly 80-95% of proliferating CD4+ or CD8+ clones lacked a naive or memory phenotype that could be assigned. No more than a minor fraction of alloreactive clones could be traced back to unstimulated subsets. For mappable alloreactive CD4+ clones, the mean Treg-derived fraction was roughly 70% with siplizumab and 26.9% in controls.

This table comes from immunoSEQ multiplex PCR, and its TCRdb copy is limited to in-frame clones, with some not included. The data hold some 65,000 clones, with over 70% observed a single time. A note on this clone: Its antigen is currently unknown.

The germline V gene encodes CDR1 SEHNR and CDR2 FQNEAQ (reference sequence). Trimming removed 3 bases at V and 3 bases at J, with 11 bases between. The CDR3 has 14 amino acids. Sequencing was carried out using Tregs sorted from blood. The TCR sequence derives from a human donor in good health. The J gene is TRBJ1-2, the V gene TRBV7-9; TRBD1 is a possible D gene (6 bases). Written as DNA, the CDR3 is TGTGCCAGCAGCTTGGTTCAGGGGCACTATGGCTACACCTTC. It is translated as CASSLVQGHYGYTF.